The entry that follows covers one T cell receptor beta chain sequence. Antigen unknown. Primers included in the PCR were 60 Vbeta and 13 Jbeta primers. Authors' data handling: Among the unique TCR beta chains that a later analysis counted, some 73 million in all, 10 million to 14 million were shared. Here immunoSEQ multiplex PCR was the method, and the copy in TCRdb shows in-frame clones only, minus some. V, J and clone size were drawn from that table, and D and trimming were deduced from the DNA. The table has around 150,000 clones, nearly 80% seen once. This specimen comes from a study of cytomegalovirus exposure and HLA in healthy donors. The study, taken as a whole, reports: Later analysis found that TCR beta chains associated with HLA were more clonally expanded than other, equally common chains.

Trimming cost V 4 bases and J 2 bases, with 12 bases left between them. This CDR3 contains 15 residues. CDR1 is MNHEY and CDR2 is SMNVEV in the germline V gene (reference sequence). This chain uses TRBV27 with TRBJ2-1, with D maybe TRBD2 (6 bases). The clonotype comes from a woman between 45 and 60 years old in good health and CMV-seropositive. The sequencing sample was made of PBMCs. The CDR3: CASSSLAGTYNEQFF. The CDR3 nucleotides read TGTGCCAGCAGTTCACTAGCTGGAACCTACAATGAGCAGTTCTTC.